These 21 T cell receptor beta chains share one sample of origin, sequenced in a study of T-cell memory formation after mild COVID-19. From the 5' RACE reads, TCRdb called clonotypes with MiXCR, one entry per CDR3 protein. This table has 210,000 or so distinct CDR3 sequences, 15% to 20% appearing once. Sample: PBMCs or a T cell subset sorted from them (not recorded which). The receptor source for this set is an adult woman who had mild COVID-19 (a few samples of this study predate the infection). Cell type and time point are not known.

The V gene is TRBV2, the J gene TRBJ2-1; perhaps TRBD2 as D (6 bases). CDR1 is SNHLY, CDR2 FYNNEI, per germline. V was shortened by 7 bases and J by 0 bases, with 16 bases between the two germline ends. This CDR3 is built from 16 residues. The CDR3 coding sequence is TGTGCCAGCACTACCCAGGGACTGAACTCCTACAATGAGCAGTTCTTC. Protein sequence: CASTTQGLNSYNEQFF.

This clonotype was seen a few times. The chain links TRBV27 to TRBJ1-2; weak D call: TRBD1 (5 bases). The V end lost 5 bases, the J end lost 4 bases, and 17 bases lay between the germline ends. The germline V gene has CDR1 MNHEY and CDR2 SMNVEV (reference sequence). CDR3 length equals 15 residues. CDR3 in DNA: TGTGCCAGCAGTCCACCCGGCAGGGTCGGCTATGGCTACACCTTC. Its protein is CASSPPGRVGYGYTF.

This clonotype was seen more than once but under ten times. V gene TRBV4-1 combines with J gene TRBJ2-7, with 13 bases identical to TRBD2. The CDR3 has 19 residues. The ends lost 4 bases at V and 4 bases at J; junction bases unmatched: 16. Per the germline V gene, CDR1 is MGHRA and CDR2 is YSYEKL. The CDR3 sequence is CASSRTVGTSGGALYEQYF. The CDR3 bases are TGCGCCAGCAGCCGTACGGTGGGAACTAGCGGGGGGGCCTTGTACGAGCAGTACTTC.

This clonotype was detected only a few times. The chain couples TRBV5-1 to TRBJ2-7; 9 bases line up with TRBD2. This CDR3 region has 14 residues. Germline loops: CDR1 SGHRS, CDR2 YFSETQ. After removal of 0 bases from V and 4 bases from J, the junction contained 2 bases not matched to a gene. CDR3 protein: CASSLEGLAYEQYF. The CDR3, as DNA: TGCGCCAGCAGCTTGGAGGGACTAGCTTACGAGCAGTACTTC.

This clonotype occurred a few times. V and J are TRBV10-3 and TRBJ2-7, with 7 bases fitting TRBD1. With V trimmed by 3 bases and J by 2 bases, 7 bases remained unmatched. The CDR3 is made up of 15 amino acids. Germline V gene sequence: CDR1 ENHRY, CDR2 SYGVKD. CDR3 region: CAISDSDRRPYEQYF. Here the CDR3 DNA reads TGTGCCATCAGTGATTCGGACAGGCGGCCCTACGAGCAGTACTTC.

This clonotype was counted a few times. V gene TRBV12-3 or TRBV12-4 combines with J gene TRBJ1-2; D is unresolved. With 1 base removed from V and 4 bases from J, the gap between germline ends came to 13 bases. The CDR3 is 15 amino acids. Written as DNA, the CDR3 is TGTGCCAGCAGTTTAGGTTTCTTCAGGTCCTATGGCTACACCTTC. This encodes CASSLGFFRSYGYTF.

The chain carries TRBV4-2 and TRBJ1-2; tentatively, D is TRBD1 (5 bases). Trimming pared 0 bases from V and 4 bases from J, leaving 12 bases between. The CDR3 contains 15 residues. CDR1 is LGHNA, CDR2 YNFKEQ, per germline. The CDR3 DNA reads as TGTGCCAGCAGCCAAGATCATAGACAGCCCTATGGCTACACCTTC. Protein product: CASSQDHRQPYGYTF.

This clonotype was picked up a small number of times. The chain couples TRBV5-1 to TRBJ1-2, with D possibly TRBD1 on 6 matching bases. Germline-derived CDR1 and CDR2 are SGHRS and YFSETQ. V lost 4 bases and J 5 bases, leaving 12 bases between the germline ends. CDR3 length: 13 residues. This chain's CDR3 is CASSGDTKYGYTF. DNA for the CDR3: TGCGCCAGCAGCGGGGACACCAAATATGGCTACACCTTC.

The rearrangement links TRBV7-9 to TRBJ1-6, with TRBD1 matching 7 bases. This CDR3 has 14 amino acids. Trimming took 5 bases from V and 15 from J; bases not matched to a gene: 13. Germline V CDR1 and CDR2: SEHNR, FQNEAQ (reference sequence). In DNA, the CDR3 is TGTGCCAGCAGCCAAAAGAGCCGGGACAGTGTCCTCCACTTT. It encodes CASSQKSRDSVLHF.

The rearrangement joins TRBV2 to TRBJ2-3; D gene ambiguous. Trimming cost V 7 bases and J 6 bases, with 8 bases left between them. The CDR3 contains 11 residues. Germline lookup yields CDR1 SNHLY and CDR2 FYNNEI. The CDR3 DNA reads TGTGCCAGCATACGGGTGGATACGCAGTATTTT. Residues: CASIRVDTQYF.

The chain is built from TRBV7-9 and TRBJ1-4; D gene ambiguous. Germline-derived CDR1 and CDR2 are SEHNR and FQNEAQ (reference sequence). The CDR3 totals 13 residues. Trimming stripped 3 bases from V and 7 bases from J, with 9 bases between. In nucleotides, the CDR3 is TGTGCCAGCAGCTTCGATCCCGGTGAAAAACTGTTTTTT. Translated, it gives CASSFDPGEKLFF.

This clonotype was counted between two and nine times. This sequence joins TRBV20-1 and TRBJ2-3; D not certain. CDR1 DFQATT and CDR2 SNEGSKA come from the germline V gene (reference sequence). CDR3 length: 13 residues. Trimming stripped 5 bases from V and 0 bases from J, with 9 bases between. As DNA, the CDR3 is TGCAGTGCTTGCGGCCTCAGCACAGATACGCAGTATTTT. This translates into CSACGLSTDTQYF.

In DNA form, the CDR3 reads TGTGCCAGCAGTCCGATGACAGGGGCTGGCTACACCTTC. This translates into CASSPMTGAGYTF. The rearrangement uses TRBV6-5 and TRBJ1-2; TRBD1 matches at 8 bases. The CDR3 contains 13 residues. The germline CDR1 and CDR2 sequences are MNHEY and SVGAGI. The J segment lost 7 bases and the V segment lost 5 bases, leaving 6 bases of the junction unmatched.

In this sample, this clonotype turned up once. This sequence joins TRBV15 and TRBJ1-2; tentatively, D is TRBD1 (5 bases). The CDR3 is 13 amino acids. V lost 0 bases and J 12 bases, leaving 14 bases between the germline ends. The germline V gene has CDR1 LNHNV and CDR2 YYDKDF (reference sequence). CDR3 sequence (DNA): TGTGCCACCAGCAGAGACAGGGCGGCGAGGAACACCTTC. Protein: CATSRDRAARNTF.

In DNA form, the CDR3 reads TGCAGCGTTGACGGGGGAGTTCACGAGCAGTACTTC. Translating gives CSVDGGVHEQYF. The J gene is TRBJ2-7, the V gene TRBV29-1, with D possibly matching TRBD2 (6 bases). Looked up from germline, CDR1 is SQVTM and CDR2 is ANQGSEA. CDR3 length: 12 residues. Trimming removed 3 bases from V and 5 bases from J, with 11 bases in between.

This clonotype was found a few times. V is TRBV7-9 and J is TRBJ2-3; 7 bases match TRBD1. Germline CDR1 reads SEHNR; CDR2 reads FQNEAQ (reference sequence). This CDR3 is 15 amino acids long. The J segment lost 0 bases and the V segment lost 4 bases, leaving 4 bases of the junction unmatched. Written as DNA, the CDR3 is TGTGCCAGCAGCTGGGACAGCCCCAGCACAGATACGCAGTATTTT. Encoded protein: CASSWDSPSTDTQYF.

This sequence joins TRBV7-2 and TRBJ2-7; tentatively, D is TRBD2 (5 bases). CDR1 is SGHTA, CDR2 FQGNSA, per germline. The CDR3 loop spans 15 amino acids. V lost 5 bases, J lost 0 bases, and 14 bases lay in between. The CDR3 DNA reads as TGTGCCAGCAGCCTTCGGACTGCATACTCCTACGAGCAGTACTTC. Its translation: CASSLRTAYSYEQYF.

This chain links TRBV12-3 or TRBV12-4 with TRBJ2-7; D possibly corresponds to TRBD2 (6 bases). Trimming cost V 5 bases and J 4 bases, with 9 bases left between them. The length of the CDR3 is 12 residues. The CDR3 sequence is CASSHGGYEQYF. The CDR3 DNA is TGTGCCAGCAGTCACGGGGGTTACGAGCAGTACTTC.

The chain links TRBV5-1 to TRBJ2-1; TRBD2 agrees at 9 bases. Trimming took 4 bases from V and 1 from J; bases not matched to a gene: 6. Germline CDR1 reads SGHRS; CDR2 reads YFSETQ. CDR3 length equals 16 residues. The CDR3 reads CASSVAGVVSYNEQFF. CDR3 nucleotides: TGCGCCAGCAGCGTAGCGGGAGTTGTGTCCTACAATGAGCAGTTCTTC.

The chain uses TRBV5-6 and TRBJ1-1; 7 bases match TRBD1. Germline V gene data show CDR1 as SGHDT and CDR2 as YYEEEE. The CDR3 is made up of 14 amino acids. V lost 0 bases to trimming and J lost 5 bases; unmatched junction nucleotides: 4. As DNA, the CDR3 is TGTGCCAGCAGCTTGGCCGTGACAGGGACTGAAGCTTTCTTT. Translated: CASSLAVTGTEAFF. The full variable domain, rest sourced from reference TRBV5-6 and TRBJ1-1, is DAGVTQSPTHLIKTRGQQVTLRCSPKSGHDTVSWYQQALGQGPQFIFQYYEEEERQRGNFPDRFSGHQFPNYSSELNVNALLLGDSALYLCASSLAVTGTEAFFGQGTRLTVV.

This chain uses TRBV7-2 with TRBJ2-3; D is ambiguous. Germline CDR1 reads SGHTA; CDR2 reads FQGNSA. The V end lost 0 bases, the J end lost 5 bases, and 6 bases lay between the germline ends. The length of the CDR3 is 13 residues. CDR3 loop: CASSLAFEDTQYF. The CDR3 DNA reads TGTGCCAGCAGCTTAGCTTTCGAAGATACGCAGTATTTT.